Detailed here is one T cell receptor beta chain. Its antigen is undetermined. Germline V gives CDR1 LNHDA, CDR2 SQIVND (reference sequence). After removal of 10 bases from V and 7 bases from J, the junction contained 18 bases not matched to a gene. The CDR3 is 16 amino acids. The data belong to a study of cytomegalovirus exposure and HLA in healthy donors. The overall study: It was reported in a later analysis that the same platform had been used for the 100 to 150 validation repertoires as for the roughly 700 first-cohort repertoires. The study, taken as a whole, reports: Cytomegalovirus-associated status was assigned to 150 to 200 TCR beta chains. Generally TCR sequences proved uncommon, though certain public TCRs appeared in numerous donors.

Separate from the roughly 700-subject first cohort, the approximately 130-subject validation cohort was the one that the donors belonged to. The table came from immunoSEQ multiplex PCR; TCRdb's copy has only in-frame clones and leaves some out. The table shows around 190,000 clones, with roughly 77% occurring only once. The clonotype comes from a woman in her twenties or thirties in good health and CMV-seronegative. Sequenced input: PBMCs. The chain uses TRBV19 and TRBJ1-4, with 7 bases lining up with TRBD1. The CDR3 reads CATLPGTERQGEKLFF. The DNA of the CDR3 is TGTGCCACCCTTCCCGGGACAGAACGTCAGGGTGAAAAACTGTTTTTT.